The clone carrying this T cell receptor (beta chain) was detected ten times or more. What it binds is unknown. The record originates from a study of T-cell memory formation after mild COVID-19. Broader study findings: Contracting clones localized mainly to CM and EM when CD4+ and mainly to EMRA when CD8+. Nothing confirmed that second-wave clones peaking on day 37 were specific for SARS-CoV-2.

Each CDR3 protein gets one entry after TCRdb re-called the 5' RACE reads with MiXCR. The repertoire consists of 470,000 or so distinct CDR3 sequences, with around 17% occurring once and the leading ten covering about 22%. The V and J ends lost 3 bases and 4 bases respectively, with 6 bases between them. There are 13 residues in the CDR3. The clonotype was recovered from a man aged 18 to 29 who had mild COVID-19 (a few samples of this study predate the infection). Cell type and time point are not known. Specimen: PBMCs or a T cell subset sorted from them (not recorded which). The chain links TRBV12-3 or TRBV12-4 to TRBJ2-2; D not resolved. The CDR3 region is CASSLRSTGELFF. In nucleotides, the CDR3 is TGTGCCAGCAGTTTGAGGTCCACCGGGGAGCTGTTTTTT.